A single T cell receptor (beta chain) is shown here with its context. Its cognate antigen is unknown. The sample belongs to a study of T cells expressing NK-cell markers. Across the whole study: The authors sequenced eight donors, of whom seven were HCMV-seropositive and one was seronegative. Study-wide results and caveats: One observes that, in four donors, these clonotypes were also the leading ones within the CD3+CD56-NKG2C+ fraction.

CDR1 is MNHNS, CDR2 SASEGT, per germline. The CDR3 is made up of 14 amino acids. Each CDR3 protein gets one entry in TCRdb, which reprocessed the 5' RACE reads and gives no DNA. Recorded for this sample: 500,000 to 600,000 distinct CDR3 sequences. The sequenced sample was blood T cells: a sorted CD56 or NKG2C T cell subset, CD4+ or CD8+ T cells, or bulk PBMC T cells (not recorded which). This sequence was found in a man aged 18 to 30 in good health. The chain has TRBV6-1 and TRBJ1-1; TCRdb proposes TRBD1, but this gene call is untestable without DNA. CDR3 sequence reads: CASSPRQGAAEAFF.